This T cell receptor (beta chain) was recorded in a study of regulatory T cells in long-lasting Graves disease. Sample time point: persistent/refractory GD, antithyroid drugs over 5 years with positive TRAb. Extracted PBMC RNA gave rise to the TCR library. Ten or more counts support this clonotype. Library construction for TCR beta used iRepertoire HTBI primers and Arm-PCR of CDR3 regions. Each CDR3 protein is one row after TCRdb ran MiXCR on the multiplex PCR reads. The repertoire holds 650,000 to 700,000 distinct CDR3 sequences, with about 32% as singletons. J lost 7 bases, V lost 4 bases, and 7 bases had no gene match. This CDR3 region has 15 residues.

Material: peripheral blood mononuclear cells (PBMCs), obtained when the disease was refractory, from a patient treated with antithyroid drugs. This chain connects TRBV12-3 or TRBV12-4 to TRBJ1-5, with TRBD1 matching 10 bases. This clonotype was sampled from a female donor with Graves disease. CDR3: CASSSPGTGEQPQHF. In nucleotides, the CDR3 is TGTGCCAGCAGTTCCCCCGGGACAGGGGAACAGCCCCAGCATTTT.